The sequence of this T cell receptor (beta chain) was determined in a study of CD8 T cells in Susac syndrome. This CDR3 region has 15 residues. The germline V gene encodes CDR1 SGHTA and CDR2 FQGNSA. Details on this clonotype: The junction differs from germline at one of its ends, possibly a read error.

RNA, at about 0.5 to 1 ug, was reverse transcribed with random hexamers. TCRdb passed the immunoSEQ multiplex PCR reads through MiXCR, listing each CDR3 protein once. Counted here are 160,000 or so distinct CDR3 sequences, about 92% occurring once; the ten biggest clones make up 0.065% to 0.1%. The V and J genes are TRBV7-2 and TRBJ2-6; D unclear. The specimen sequenced was CD4+ T cells from PBMCs. The TCR was taken from a human donor in good health. The CDR3 DNA reads TGTGCCGGCAGCTTAGCTCTCTCTGGGGCCAACGTCCTGACTTTC. This translates into CAGSLALSGANVLTF.